The rows below give T cell receptor beta chains drawn from one sample of a study of T cells in Graves' hyperthyroidism and ophthalmopathy. TCRdb re-analysed the multiplex PCR reads in MiXCR, keeping a single row per CDR3 protein. Counted here are a few hundred thousand distinct CDR3 sequences, about 14% occurring once; the ten biggest clones make up about 5.8%. Sequencing was done on a sample of blood. These receptors originate from a woman aged 30 to 39 with Graves' hyperthyroidism that later progressed to Graves' ophthalmopathy. CDR3s include the opening cysteine and the closing phenylalanine or tryptophan. Fields, in order: J gene, D gene, clone size, V gene, CDR3 DNA, CDR3 protein. The D gene is left open where the match is weak. The size field is filled for only some rows; it gives once, few, many or a size class.

TRBJ2-3 NA many TRBV4-1 TGCGCCAGCAGCCAAGAAAAGGGCACAGATACGCAGTATTTT CASSQEKGTDTQYF
TRBJ2-1 TRBD2 once TRBV5-1 TGCGCCAGCAGCGTGGGACTAGCGGGAGCCGATGAGCAGTTCTTC CASSVGLAGADEQFF
TRBJ1-2 NA many TRBV30 TGTGCCGGGCCTGGCTCCAGGGATGGCTACACCTTC CAGPGSRDGYTF
TRBJ2-1 TRBD1 many TRBV7-3 TGTGCCAGCAGCTTAACTCGACAGGGGGCGAATGAGCAGTTCTTC CASSLTRQGANEQFF
TRBJ1-4 NA many TRBV7-2 TGTGCCAGCAGCTTACTTCCTTGGAGGGAAAAACTGTTTTTT CASSLLPWREKLFF
TRBJ1-2 NA few TRBV19 TGTGCCAGTGTCAATAACTATGGCTACACCTTC CASVNNYGYTF
TRBJ2-7 TRBD2 few TRBV7-3 TGTGCCAGCAGCTTAAGAAGCGGGGATCTCTCCTACGAGCAGTACTTC CASSLRSGDLSYEQYF
TRBJ2-5 TRBD1 NA TRBV5-1 TGCGCCAGCAGCTGGAGGGACAGGAAAGAGACCCAGTACTTC CASSWRDRKETQYF
TRBJ2-7 NA many TRBV7-2 TGTGCCAGCAGCTTAGCCACAGCAGCATCGTACGAGCAGTACTTC CASSLATAASYEQYF
TRBJ2-2 NA few TRBV24-1 TGTGCCACCGGTGAATCGGGAGTAATGACCGGGGAGCTGTTTTTT CATGESGVMTGELFF
TRBJ1-3 NA many TRBV5-6 TGTGCCAGCATCAAGACAGGTTCAAACACCATATATTTT CASIKTGSNTIYF
TRBJ2-1 TRBD2 many TRBV19 TGTGCCAGTAGTAGGGGACTAGCGGGAACCTACAATGAGCAGTTCTTC CASSRGLAGTYNEQFF
TRBJ2-2 NA many TRBV6-4 TGTGCCAGCAGTGAAACAGTCACCGGGGAGCTGTTTTTT CASSETVTGELFF
TRBJ2-2 NA NA TRBV3-1 TGTGCCAGCAGCCAAGATTTGGGATCCAGGGGGGAGGCTAGGCTGTTTTTT CASSQDLGSRGEARLFF
TRBJ2-5 NA few TRBV5-1 TGCGCCAGCAGCTTGGCCGTCCAGGGAGGCAGACAAGAGACCCAGTACTTC CASSLAVQGGRQETQYF
TRBJ1-1 TRBD1 many TRBV24-1 TGTGCCACCAGTGAACGCGACCCCCGGGACAGGGACACTGAAGCTTTCTTT CATSERDPRDRDTEAFF
TRBJ2-5 NA many TRBV7-8 TGTGCCAGCAGCCTCCAACAGCGAGAGACCCAGTACTTC CASSLQQRETQYF
TRBJ1-2 NA many TRBV28 TGTGCCAGCAAAATACCAGGGGCCTATGGCTACACCTTC CASKIPGAYGYTF
TRBJ2-7 NA NA TRBV28 TGTGCCATTTCACATGAGCTCTCCTACGAGCAGTACTTC CAISHELSYEQYF
TRBJ2-2 TRBD2 many TRBV6-1 TGTGCCAGCAGTTCGGGACTAGCGAACACCGGGGAGCTGTTTTTT CASSSGLANTGELFF
TRBJ2-2 TRBD1 many TRBV19 TGTGCCAGTAGTCCATGGACAGGGGCAAGCACCGGGGAGCTGTTTTTT CASSPWTGASTGELFF
TRBJ1-1 NA NA TRBV18 TGTGCCAGCTCACCACCGTCGGACGGGAACACTGAAGCTTTCTTT CASSPPSDGNTEAFF
TRBJ1-1 NA NA TRBV11-2 TGTGCCAGCAGCGTCAGGGTTGCCGGCACTGAAGCTTTCTTT CASSVRVAGTEAFF
TRBJ1-1 NA many TRBV29-1 TGCAGCGCCCAGAACTCGAACACTGAAGCTTTCTTT CSAQNSNTEAFF
TRBJ1-1 NA many TRBV11-2 TGTGCCAGCAGCTTAGTGATAGCTGAAGCTTTCTTT CASSLVIAEAFF
TRBJ2-1 NA NA TRBV20-1 TGCAGTGCTAGTATGGGGGGGCCCTACAATGAGCAGTTCTTC CSASMGGPYNEQFF
TRBJ2-5 NA many TRBV20-1 TGCAGTGTATATCAGGGGGCGGCGGGGGAGGAGACCCAGTACTTC CSVYQGAAGEETQYF
TRBJ1-5 NA many TRBV28 TGTGCCAGCAGTTCCACTCGGAGGGGAAATAGACAGCCCCAGCATTTT CASSSTRRGNRQPQHF
TRBJ2-7 TRBD1 many TRBV29-1 TGCAGCGTCCGACAGGGTAGCTCCTACGAGCAGTACTTC CSVRQGSSYEQYF
TRBJ1-1 NA few TRBV11-2 TGTGCCAGCAGCTTAACAGCCATGAACACTGAAGCTTTCTTT CASSLTAMNTEAFF
TRBJ2-7 NA many TRBV7-2 TGTGCCAGCAGCTTAGGCGGACCCTACGAGCAGTACTTC CASSLGGPYEQYF
TRBJ1-1 NA few TRBV4-1 TGCGCCAGCAGCCAAAGCCCCCGGGCCTCGAACACTGAAGCTTTCTTT CASSQSPRASNTEAFF
TRBJ2-5 TRBD2 many TRBV20-1 TGCAGTGCACCCCCGGCGGTAGCGGGAGTTCGGGATCAAGAGACCCAGTACTTC CSAPPAVAGVRDQETQYF
TRBJ2-1 TRBD1 many TRBV24-1 TGTGCCACCAGTGATTTGAAGGGACAGGGGGCCCCAATTAAGCAGTTCTTC CATSDLKGQGAPIKQFF
TRBJ2-1 TRBD1 many TRBV3-1 TGTGCCAGCAGCCCCCGGACAGGGGGGATAGAGCAGTTCTTC CASSPRTGGIEQFF
TRBJ1-2 NA NA TRBV25-1 TGTGCCAGCAGTGAATCGGAGGGAAACACCTATGGCTACACCTTC CASSESEGNTYGYTF
TRBJ1-1 NA many TRBV30 TGTGCCTGGAGTGTTGGGGACACTGAAGCTTTCTTT CAWSVGDTEAFF
TRBJ2-5 NA few TRBV2 TGTGCCAGCAGTGGGGAAAGGGACCCCTGTATCTTC CASSGERDPCIF
TRBJ2-1 NA NA TRBV29-1 TGCAGTCTTCAGGGACTCACCTACAATGAGCAGTTCTTC CSLQGLTYNEQFF
TRBJ2-7 NA many TRBV6-1 TGTGCCAGCAGTTCGGTGAGCTCCTACGAGCAGTACTTC CASSSVSSYEQYF
TRBJ2-3 NA NA TRBV20-1 TGCAGTGCACCACCTCCAGGTTTCCTCACAGATACGCAGTATTTT CSAPPPGFLTDTQYF
TRBJ1-1 TRBD1 NA TRBV19 TGTGCCAGTAGTGCAGGGGGCGTGGGCACTGAAGCTTTCTTT CASSAGGVGTEAFF
TRBJ2-1 TRBD2 many TRBV4-3 TGCGCCAGCAGCCAAGAAATTTCTAGCGGGAGGGCCTACAGCTACAATGAGCAGTTCTTC CASSQEISSGRAYSYNEQFF
TRBJ1-1 TRBD1 many TRBV20-1 TGCAGTGCTAGACGTACAGGGGGCACTGAAGCTTTCTTT CSARRTGGTEAFF
TRBJ2-2 NA many TRBV27 TGTGCCAGCAGTTTAGTAGCGGTCCCCCCCACCGGGGAGCTGTTTTTT CASSLVAVPPTGELFF
TRBJ1-6 NA many TRBV9 TGTGCCAGCAGCGGGGCGTACGGCGATTCACCCCTCCACTTT CASSGAYGDSPLHF
TRBJ1-5 TRBD1 NA TRBV20-1 TGCAGTGCTCTCGACAGGGGAAAGGGACAGCCCCAGCATTTT CSALDRGKGQPQHF
TRBJ1-2 TRBD1 NA TRBV7-9 TGTGCCAGCAGCTTAGCACAGGGGCCTCCTAACTATGGCTACACCTTC CASSLAQGPPNYGYTF
TRBJ2-3 NA NA TRBV7-3 TGTGCCAGCAGCCCCACAGGGTCTGGATCAGATACGCAGTATTTT CASSPTGSGSDTQYF
TRBJ2-7 NA NA TRBV11-2 TGTGCCAGCAGCTTAGTAGGGGCCTACGAGCAGTACTTC CASSLVGAYEQYF
TRBJ2-7 TRBD1 many TRBV24-1 TGTGCCACCAGCGGACAGGGGGCATACGAGCAGTACTTC CATSGQGAYEQYF
TRBJ2-3 TRBD1 few TRBV2 TGTGCCAGCAGGAGGGGGACAGGGGTCACAGATACGCAGTATTTT CASRRGTGVTDTQYF
TRBJ2-3 NA many TRBV11-2 TGTGCCAGCACTCCATCCACAGATACGCAGTATTTT CASTPSTDTQYF